This TCR beta chain was recorded in a study of vaccination and CD4 T cells after COVID-19. Across the whole study: Drawing of post-COVID samples took place a median about 94 days after diagnosis (range 35 to 161).

Treatment: approximately 11-day PBMC culture with coronavirus spike peptide pools or control peptides (ViraFEST assay). Harvesting of the unexposed donor's CD4+ T cells predated the COVID-19 pandemic (2011-2018). Sequencing of DNA taken from cultured CD4+ T cells relied on the Oncomine TCR Beta short-read assay. TCRdb independently ran MiXCR on the PCR reads; one entry per CDR3 protein. The sample includes over 4,000 distinct CDR3 sequences, approximately 64% seen only once; the top ten take under 35%. Notes on this clonotype: Antigen specificity is unknown.

Germline V lookup: CDR1 SGHRS, CDR2 YFSETQ. Losses at the gene ends were 0 bases for V and 5 bases for J; bases not matched to a gene: 5. The CDR3 runs 15 residues. Sequencing was performed on CD4+ T cells from blood, cultured in vitro. The chain recombines TRBV5-1 with TRBJ2-5; TRBD2 matches at 9 bases. This sequence originates from a human donor in good health. CDR3 in amino acids: CASSLEGLARETQYF. CDR3 DNA: TGCGCCAGCAGCTTGGAGGGACTAGCTCGGGAGACCCAGTACTTC.